One sample yielded the 18 T cell receptor beta chains listed below, sequenced in a study of T-cell memory formation after mild COVID-19. MiXCR, applied by TCRdb to the 5' RACE reads, yields one record per CDR3 protein. The sample lists 540,000 or so distinct CDR3 sequences, roughly 20% seen once, with around 12% in the top ten. The sequencing sample was made of PBMCs or a T cell subset sorted from them (not recorded which). Every receptor here comes from an adult woman who had mild COVID-19 (a few samples of this study predate the infection). Cell type and time point are not known.

The chain recombines TRBV27 with TRBJ2-1; TRBD2 aligns across 8 bases. The CDR3 runs 14 residues. Germline lookup yields CDR1 MNHEY and CDR2 SMNVEV (reference sequence). Unmatched junction bases numbered 2, after V lost 3 bases and J lost 4 bases. CDR3 DNA sequence: TGTGCCAGCAGTTTTATAGCGGGGTACAATGAGCAGTTCTTC. It codes for CASSFIAGYNEQFF.

The chain uses TRBV20-1 and TRBJ2-7; D not resolved. Germline assignment: CDR1 DFQATT and CDR2 SNEGSKA (reference sequence). The CDR3 spans 13 residues. Trimming removed 3 bases at V and 4 bases at J, with 13 bases between. The CDR3 reads CSARDETGYEQYF. For the CDR3, the DNA is TGCAGTGCTAGGGACGAGACCGGGTACGAGCAGTACTTC.

The table lists this clonotype with a few counts. This chain links TRBV5-1 with TRBJ2-1; weak D call: TRBD1 (5 bases). CDR1 SGHRS and CDR2 YFSETQ come from the germline V gene. V was clipped by 0 bases and J by 9 bases, with 13 bases between them. The CDR3 length is 14 residues. Written as DNA, the CDR3 is TGCGCCAGCAGCTTGGGCCAGGGTGCCAGTGAGCAGTTCTTC. It codes for CASSLGQGASEQFF.

This clonotype was picked up a small number of times. The chain uses TRBV19 and TRBJ1-2; D perhaps matches TRBD1 (6 bases). V was pared by 3 bases and J by 6 bases, with 17 bases between. CDR3 length equals 15 residues. Germline CDR1 LNHDA, CDR2 SQIVND (reference sequence). CDR3 bases: TGTGCCAGTAGTATGTTGACAGGCGGTCGAGATGGCTACACCTTC. This sequence encodes CASSMLTGGRDGYTF. Filled out from reference TRBV19 and TRBJ1-2, the complete variable domain reads DGGITQSPKYLFRKEGQNVTLSCEQNLNHDAMYWYRQDPGQGLRLIYYSQIVNDFQKGDIAEGYSVSREKKESFPLTVTSAQKNPTAFYLCASSMLTGGRDGYTFGSGTRLTVV.

CDR3 bases: TGCAGTGCTAGACCCACGAGCGGGGGGGTCACCGGGGAGCTGTTTTTT. Its translation: CSARPTSGGVTGELFF. The V call is TRBV20-1, the J call TRBJ2-2; TRBD2 matches 10 bases. The CDR3 is 16 amino acids. Germline lookup yields CDR1 DFQATT and CDR2 SNEGSKA (reference sequence). V lost 2 bases and J lost 4; bases outside the gene matches: 7.

The chain combines TRBV5-1 with TRBJ1-1, with 9 bases matching TRBD1. Germline V gives CDR1 SGHRS, CDR2 YFSETQ. V dropped 0 bases and J dropped 4; count of bases not matched to a gene: 10. The CDR3 sequence is 17 residues long. CDR3 residues: CASSLARGQGGSTEAFF. CDR3 in DNA: TGCGCCAGCAGCTTGGCCAGGGGACAGGGAGGAAGCACTGAAGCTTTCTTT.

A few counts support this clonotype. V gene TRBV7-2 combines with J gene TRBJ2-5; tentative D call: TRBD1 (5 bases). Trimming cost V 5 bases and J 1 base, with 8 bases left between them. There are 13 residues in the CDR3. The V gene's germline CDR1 is SGHTA and CDR2 FQGNSA. The DNA for the CDR3 is TGTGCCAGCAGCCGACAGTCCCAAGAGACCCAGTACTTC. Residues: CASSRQSQETQYF.

This chain connects TRBV7-9 to TRBJ1-5; D uncertain. The CDR3 loop spans 15 amino acids. The ends were cut back, 1 base at V and 8 bases at J, with 15 bases in the middle. Per germline, CDR1 SEHNR and CDR2 FQNEAQ (reference sequence). In DNA form, the CDR3 reads TGTGCCAGCAGCTTAGGGGAACTCCCAATGGAGCCCCAGCATTTT. Residues: CASSLGELPMEPQHF.

The rearrangement joins TRBV3-1 to TRBJ2-7; no clear D gene. The CDR3 is 15 residues long. CDR1 is LGHDT and CDR2 is YNNKEL in the germline V gene (reference sequence). Trimming took off 4 bases at V and 2 bases at J, with 15 bases between the two ends. CDR3 in amino acids: CASSLKPQRPYEQYF. CDR3 sequence (DNA): TGTGCCAGCAGCCTAAAGCCCCAACGACCCTACGAGCAGTACTTC.

In this sample, this clonotype turned up many times. The rearrangement uses TRBV10-3 and TRBJ2-2; D not certain. The CDR3 covers 13 residues. Germline-derived CDR1 and CDR2 are ENHRY and SYGVKD. The V end lost 8 bases, the J end lost 0 bases, and 7 bases lay between the germline ends. The DNA of the CDR3 is TGTGCCATCGGTCCACCGAACACCGGGGAGCTGTTTTTT. It is translated as CAIGPPNTGELFF.

The sample holds a few counts of this clonotype. J is TRBJ2-7 and V is TRBV30; a possible D gene is TRBD1 (6 bases). Germline V gene data show CDR1 as GTSNPN and CDR2 as SVGIG (reference sequence). The V end was cut by 4 bases, the J end by 0 bases, with 19 bases between. This CDR3 has 16 residues. As DNA, the CDR3 is TGTGCCTGGAAAAGCCCCACAGGGCTAAGCTCCTACGAGCAGTACTTC. Amino acids: CAWKSPTGLSSYEQYF.

As DNA, the CDR3 is TGTGCCAGCAGACCCTCCTGGCTAGCGCCACATAGGGGCTCCTACAATGAGCAGTTCTTC. It codes for CASRPSWLAPHRGSYNEQFF. The chain is built from TRBV7-8 and TRBJ2-1; D is possibly TRBD2 (6 bases). Trimming removed 6 bases from V and 0 bases from J, with 27 bases in between. Per germline, CDR1 SGHVS and CDR2 FQNEAQ. The CDR3 consists of 20 residues.

The chain has TRBV20-1 and TRBJ1-2; TRBD1 matches at 7 bases. The germline V gene encodes CDR1 DFQATT and CDR2 SNEGSKA (reference sequence). The V gene end was trimmed by 6 bases and the J gene end by 5 bases; junction bases not matched to a gene: 15. This CDR3 is 15 amino acids long. The CDR3 sequence: CSANVIQGSEYGYTF. CDR3 nucleotides: TGCAGTGCAAACGTAATACAGGGGAGCGAGTATGGCTACACCTTC.

The genes are TRBV3-1 and TRBJ2-2; D possibly corresponds to TRBD1 (5 bases). The CDR3 is made up of 15 amino acids. The germline V gene encodes CDR1 LGHDT and CDR2 YNNKEL (reference sequence). The germline V and J ends were trimmed by 8 bases and 7 bases, with 20 bases remaining between them. The CDR3 sequence: CASGSSGKLDGELFF. The CDR3 region has the DNA TGTGCCAGCGGCTCCTCAGGGAAGCTGGACGGGGAGCTGTTTTTT.

In this sample, this clonotype turned up a few times. The chain is built from TRBV7-8 and TRBJ1-1; D gene ambiguous. Trimming stripped 2 bases from V and 0 bases from J, with 25 bases between. The CDR3 consists of 20 residues. Germline V CDR1 and CDR2: SGHVS, FQNEAQ. CDR3 residues: CASSLPVPTKMPGMNTEAFF. CDR3 DNA: TGTGCCAGCAGCTTACCCGTACCCACAAAAATGCCCGGGATGAACACTGAAGCTTTCTTT.

The chain recombines TRBV10-3 with TRBJ2-7, with 7 bases matching TRBD1. The CDR3 is 14 residues long. The germline CDR1 and CDR2 sequences are ENHRY and SYGVKD. J gave up 5 bases and V 6 bases, and 10 bases lay outside the gene matches. The CDR3 coding sequence is TGTGCCATCAGAAGATCACAGGGGAGCAACGAGCAGTACTTC. Amino acid sequence: CAIRRSQGSNEQYF.

This clonotype was recorded a few times. This chain uses TRBV20-1 with TRBJ2-7; 12 nucleotides match TRBD1. From germline, CDR1 is DFQATT and CDR2 SNEGSKA (reference sequence). The CDR3 is 16 amino acids. The V segment lost 3 bases and the J segment 6 bases; nucleotides outside the gene matches: 12. CDR3 bases: TGCAGTGCTAGTCGGGACCCGGGACAGGGGGCGCGCGAGCAGTACTTC. Its protein product is CSASRDPGQGAREQYF.

This chain connects TRBV18 to TRBJ2-1; 7 nucleotides match TRBD1. V trimming: 7 bases; J trimming: 1 base; junction bases outside the gene matches: 4. The germline V gene has CDR1 KGHSH and CDR2 LQKENI. The CDR3 spans 14 residues. CDR3 DNA: TGTGCCAGCTTAGGGACAGCATCCTACAATGAGCAGTTCTTC. Its protein product is CASLGTASYNEQFF. Looking up the rest from reference TRBV18 and TRBJ2-1 gives the full variable domain: NAGVMQNPRHLVRRRGQEARLRCSPMKGHSHVYWYRQLPEEGLKFMVYLQKENIIDESGMPKERFSAEFPKEGPSILRIQQVVRGDSAAYFCASLGTASYNEQFFGPGTRLTVL.